One sample yielded the 3 T cell receptor beta chains listed below, sequenced in a study of type 1 and type 2 diabetes patients. Amplification started from genomic DNA. Multiplex PCR with 30 forward and 13 reverse primers amplified the TCR beta CDR3. TCRdb reprocessed the multiplex PCR reads via MiXCR and lists one record per CDR3 protein. The sample consists of more than 250,000 distinct CDR3 sequences, more than 45% of them appearing once. The sequenced sample consisted of peripheral blood mononuclear cells (PBMCs). These receptors all come from a man younger than 35 with type 2 diabetes.

The J gene is TRBJ1-5, the V gene TRBV15; a weak D match, TRBD1 (5 bases). CDR3 length: 16 amino acids. V gave up 5 bases and J gave up 0 bases, with 14 bases separating them. Germline V CDR1 and CDR2: LNHNV, YYDKDF (reference sequence). This CDR3 reads CATSPGGRASNQPQHF. CDR3 sequence (DNA): TGTGCCACCAGCCCGGGGGGTAGAGCTAGCAATCAGCCCCAGCATTTT. The variable domain in full, with the rest retrieved from reference TRBV15 and TRBJ1-5, is DAMVIQNPRYQVTQFGKPVTLSCSQTLNHNVMYWYQQKSSQAPKLLFHYYDKDFNNEADTPDNFQSRRPNTSFCFLDIRSPGLGDTAMYLCATSPGGRASNQPQHFGDGTRLSIL.

The chain recombines TRBV20-1 with TRBJ2-2, with D perhaps matching TRBD2 (6 bases). The CDR3 covers 14 residues. Germline V gene sequence: CDR1 DFQATT, CDR2 SNEGSKA (reference sequence). The V end lost 3 bases, the J end lost 6 bases, and 14 bases lay between the germline ends. CDR3 bases: TGCAGTGCTAGGTACATCGGGGGAGCCGGGGAGCTGTTTTTT. Translated, it gives CSARYIGGAGELFF.

This clonotype was seen a few times. This chain joins TRBV11-2 and TRBJ2-4; D is perhaps TRBD1 or TRBD2 (5 bases each). This CDR3 contains 15 residues. V lost 2 bases, J lost 8 bases, and 16 bases lay in between. Germline CDR1 reads SGHAT; CDR2 reads FQNNGV. Here the CDR3 reads CASSLSTGPADIQYF. Written as DNA, the CDR3 is TGTGCCAGCAGCTTATCCACGGGGCCGGCCGACATTCAGTACTTC.